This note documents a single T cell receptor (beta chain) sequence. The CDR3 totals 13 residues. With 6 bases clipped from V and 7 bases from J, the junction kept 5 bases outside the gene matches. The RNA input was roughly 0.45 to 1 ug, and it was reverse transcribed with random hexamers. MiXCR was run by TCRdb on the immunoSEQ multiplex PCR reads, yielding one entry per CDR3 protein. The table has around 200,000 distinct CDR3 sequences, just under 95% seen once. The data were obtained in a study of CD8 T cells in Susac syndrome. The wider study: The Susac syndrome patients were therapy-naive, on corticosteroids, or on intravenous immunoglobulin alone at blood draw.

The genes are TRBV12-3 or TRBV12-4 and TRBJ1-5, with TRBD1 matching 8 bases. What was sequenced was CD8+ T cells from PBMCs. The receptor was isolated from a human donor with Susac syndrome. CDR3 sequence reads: CASRDRVGQPQHF. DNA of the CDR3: TGTGCCAGCAGGGACAGGGTGGGCCAGCCCCAGCATTTT.